Below are 15 T cell receptor beta chains sequenced from a single sample in a study of blood T cell repertoires in COVID-19. Using immunoSEQ multiplex PCR, the repertoire was profiled, and TCRdb retains in-frame clones only, with some absent. There are about 110,000 clones in the sample; over 75% occur only once, and about 30% lies in the top ten. The source material was peripheral blood. These receptors came from a woman of 80 years or more with acute or convalescent COVID-19.

In DNA form, the CDR3 reads TGTGCCAGCAGTTTAGGAGGGGGCGTATCTAGTGAGCAGTACTTC. It is translated as CASSLGGGVSSEQYF. The chain combines TRBV27 with TRBJ2-7; TRBD1 is a possible D gene (7 bases). Trimming removed 2 bases at V and 7 bases at J, with 18 bases between. The CDR3 runs 15 residues. Germline values: CDR1 MNHEY, CDR2 SMNVEV (reference sequence).

The chain employs TRBV6-5 and TRBJ1-1; D remains unclear. Germline CDR1 is MNHEY and CDR2 is SVGAGI. The CDR3 covers 14 residues. With 0 bases removed from V and 1 base from J, the gap between germline ends came to 6 bases. The CDR3 loop is CASSYSRGNTEAFF. For the CDR3, the DNA is TGTGCCAGCAGTTACTCGAGAGGGAACACTGAAGCTTTCTTT.

The chain couples TRBV27 to TRBJ2-1; 8 bases line up with TRBD1. This CDR3 has 15 amino acids. The germline V gene encodes CDR1 MNHEY and CDR2 SMNVEV (reference sequence). V shed 6 bases, J shed 3 bases, and the junction held 7 bases outside the gene matches. The CDR3 reads CASRLTGGSYNEQFF. The CDR3 DNA is TGTGCCAGCAGGCTCACAGGGGGAAGCTACAATGAGCAGTTCTTC.

This rearrangement joins TRBV2 to TRBJ1-2, with TRBD1 matching 9 bases. V was clipped by 5 bases and J by 13 bases; unmatched bases: 8. The CDR3 totals 12 residues. Germline lookup yields CDR1 SNHLY and CDR2 FYNNEI. CDR3 amino acids: CASSQGQGGGTF. The CDR3 DNA sequence: TGTGCCAGCAGTCAGGGACAGGGTGGAGGCACCTTC.

The V and J genes are TRBV9 and TRBJ1-2; D possibly corresponds to TRBD1 (5 bases). The CDR3 spans 15 residues. V was trimmed by 2 bases and J by 4 bases, leaving 15 bases between them. Germline V gene sequence: CDR1 SGDLS, CDR2 YYNGEE. The CDR3 protein is CASSVRGELSYGYTF. As DNA, the CDR3 is TGTGCCAGCAGCGTTCGGGGGGAACTATCCTATGGCTACACCTTC.

This clone was seen a few times. The J gene is TRBJ2-7, the V gene TRBV5-1; TRBD2 might be the D (6 bases). CDR1 and CDR2 (germline): SGHRS, YFSETQ. This CDR3 is built from 14 residues. V lost 5 bases and J 5 bases, leaving 17 bases between the germline ends. The CDR3 DNA reads TGCGCCAGCAGTCCCGGTTGGAGGGACCACGAGCAGTACTTC. Its protein is CASSPGWRDHEQYF.

The V call is TRBV27, the J call TRBJ2-7, with 7 bases that match TRBD1. Germline V gives CDR1 MNHEY, CDR2 SMNVEV (reference sequence). The CDR3 runs 17 residues. V shed 5 bases, J shed 3 bases, and the junction held 16 bases outside the gene matches. The CDR3, as DNA: TGTGCCAGCAGTCCCCTGGAATCCAGGGGGAAAATCTACGAGCAGTACTTC. Its translation is CASSPLESRGKIYEQYF.

V gene TRBV5-1 combines with J gene TRBJ2-7, with D maybe TRBD1 (6 bases). V was trimmed by 0 bases and J by 2 bases, leaving 18 bases between them. The germline gives CDR1 SGHRS, CDR2 YFSETQ. CDR3 length equals 17 residues. CDR3 DNA: TGCGCCAGCAGCTTGGCGGCAACAGGGTCAATTACCTACGAGCAGTACTTC. Its protein is CASSLAATGSITYEQYF.

The rearrangement links TRBV20-1 to TRBJ1-1; TRBD1 might be the D (5 bases). This CDR3 has 13 amino acids. V was cut by 3 bases and J by 0 bases, with 8 bases left in between. Germline V gene sequence: CDR1 DFQATT, CDR2 SNEGSKA (reference sequence). In DNA form, the CDR3 reads TGCAGTGCTAGTCAGGGCCTGAACACTGAAGCTTTCTTT. Protein product: CSASQGLNTEAFF.

J is TRBJ2-2 and V is TRBV19; D is unresolved. The ends were cut back, 3 bases at V and 4 bases at J, with 9 bases in the middle. The CDR3 has 14 residues. Looked up from germline, CDR1 is LNHDA and CDR2 is SQIVND (reference sequence). This chain's CDR3 is CASSIPVFTGELFF. The CDR3 DNA reads as TGTGCCAGTAGTATCCCGGTGTTCACCGGGGAGCTGTTTTTT. The variable domain in full, completed from reference TRBV19 and TRBJ2-2, reads DGGITQSPKYLFRKEGQNVTLSCEQNLNHDAMYWYRQDPGQGLRLIYYSQIVNDFQKGDIAEGYSVSREKKESFPLTVTSAQKNPTAFYLCASSIPVFTGELFFGEGSRLTVL.

This CDR3 is CASRLQGAVTGELFF. The CDR3 region has the DNA TGTGCCAGCAGATTACAGGGGGCGGTCACCGGGGAGCTGTTTTTT. The V call is TRBV6-6, the J call TRBJ2-2, with 9 bases fitting TRBD1. This CDR3 comprises 15 residues. The V gene's germline CDR1 is MNHNY and CDR2 SVGAGI (reference sequence). V trimming: 6 bases; J trimming: 4 bases; junction bases outside the gene matches: 6.

The rearrangement uses TRBV3-1 (or the pseudogene TRBV3-2) and TRBJ2-3; D is uncertain. Germline CDR1 is LGHDT and CDR2 is YNNKEL (reference sequence). V lost 5 bases, J lost 2 bases, and 11 bases lay in between. This CDR3 spans 14 amino acids. The CDR3 bases are TGTGCCAGCAGCTTGAGTCACTCCACAGATACGCAGTATTTT. Protein: CASSLSHSTDTQYF.

The chain has TRBV7-9 and TRBJ1-2; D remains unclear. This CDR3 is 16 amino acids long. CDR1 is SEHNR and CDR2 is FQNEAQ in the germline V gene (reference sequence). The ends were cut back, 7 bases at V and 0 bases at J, with 18 bases in the middle. CDR3 DNA sequence: TGTGCCAGCAAACCAAGTACAAGAGGGACTAACTATGGCTACACCTTC. It specifies CASKPSTRGTNYGYTF. The full variable domain, rest sourced from reference TRBV7-9 and TRBJ1-2, is DTGVSQNPRHKITKRGQNVTFRCDPISEHNRLYWYRQTLGQGPEFLTYFQNEAQLEKSRLLSDRFSAERPKGSFSTLEIQRTEQGDSAMYLCASKPSTRGTNYGYTFGSGTRLTVV.

This chain uses TRBV30 with TRBJ1-1; a possible D gene is TRBD1 (5 bases). Between the trimmed V and J ends, which lost 4 bases and 1 base, there was a span of 10 bases. In germline, CDR1 is GTSNPN, CDR2 SVGIG (reference sequence). The CDR3 runs 13 residues. The CDR3: CAWNYRSNTEAFF. CDR3 DNA: TGTGCCTGGAATTACAGGTCGAACACTGAAGCTTTCTTT. The full variable domain, in which reference TRBV30 and TRBJ1-1 provide the parts outside the CDR3, is SQTIHQWPATLVQPVGSPLSLECTVEGTSNPNLYWYRQAAGRGLQLLFYSVGIGQISSEVPQNLSASRPQDRQFILSSKKLLLSDSGFYLCAWNYRSNTEAFFGQGTRLTVV.

The chain couples TRBV19 to TRBJ1-2; D call uncertain. The CDR3 consists of 12 residues. Trimming removed 3 bases at V and 7 bases at J, with 9 bases between. Germline loops: CDR1 LNHDA, CDR2 SQIVND (reference sequence). CDR3 in amino acids: CASSMQVGGYTF. The CDR3 nucleotides read TGTGCCAGTAGTATGCAGGTTGGTGGCTACACCTTC.